This TCR beta chain emerged from a study of blood T cell repertoires in COVID-19. Looking at the study overall: The United States, Italy and Spain were the sources of the acute and convalescent COVID-19 samples.

As processed by the authors: Researchers report that nucleated cell counts were estimated from reference gene primer amplification. Sequencing was performed with immunoSEQ multiplex PCR; in TCRdb, only in-frame clones are kept and a portion is missing. Clone size and V and J calls were adopted from that table, with D and trimming inferred from the DNA. The sample gives about 64,000 clones, 80% to 90% of which show up once; about 40% is in the top ten. V trimming: 2 bases; J trimming: 3 bases; junction bases outside the gene matches: 0. CDR3 size: 14 residues. Germline values: CDR1 LGHNA, CDR2 YNFKEQ. Seattle enrolled patients during active infection and tracked them longitudinally.

Sequencing was done on a sample of peripheral blood. V usage is TRBV4-2 and J usage is TRBJ2-2, with 7 bases aligning to TRBD2. The sequence came from a woman aged 55-75 years with COVID-19, enrolled during active disease. This CDR3 is CASSQTSDTGELFF. DNA of the CDR3: TGTGCCAGCAGCCAAACTAGCGACACCGGGGAGCTGTTTTTT.